The 11 T cell receptor beta chains in this list originate from one sample, sequenced in a study of shared clonotypes between healthy human individuals. The protocol was immunoSEQ multiplex PCR, while the TCRdb copy is restricted to in-frame clones and leaves out a portion. This table has some 2,100,000 clones, 90% to 96% appearing once. Sequences were obtained from naive CD4+ T cells sorted from blood. Sample subset: CD45RA+ positively selected. Every receptor here comes from a man younger than 30 in good health.

The chain has TRBV30 and TRBJ1-6; TRBD1 matches 12 bases. The J segment lost 5 bases and the V segment lost 3 bases, leaving 5 bases of the junction unmatched. Germline values: CDR1 GTSNPN, CDR2 SVGIG (reference sequence). The CDR3 runs 16 residues. Here the CDR3 DNA reads TGTGCCTGGAGCAGGGGACAGGGGGCTAATAATTCACCCCTCCACTTT. Translation gives CAWSRGQGANNSPLHF.

Here the CDR3 DNA reads TGCGCCAGCAGGACCGGGACAGTTAACAATGAGCAGTTCTTC. Translated: CASRTGTVNNEQFF. The chain couples TRBV4-1 to TRBJ2-1; 7 bases are a match to TRBD1. V trimming: 6 bases; J trimming: 5 bases; junction bases outside the gene matches: 7. This CDR3 is 14 amino acids long. Germline V CDR1 and CDR2: MGHRA, YSYEKL.

The rearrangement uses TRBV10-3 and TRBJ2-2; 11 nucleotides agree with TRBD2. Trimming at V came to 6 bases and at J to 4 bases, leaving 4 bases not matched to a gene. Germline loops: CDR1 ENHRY, CDR2 SYGVKD. This CDR3 has 15 amino acids. The CDR3 loop reads CAISSGTSGTGELFF. The CDR3 DNA reads TGTGCCATCAGCTCCGGGACTAGCGGCACCGGGGAGCTGTTTTTT.

This chain links TRBV12-5 with TRBJ1-2; TRBD1 aligns across 7 bases. Trimming removed 7 bases from V and 4 bases from J; junction bases left unmatched: 9. CDR3 length: 14 amino acids. The germline gives CDR1 LGHNT, CDR2 FRNRAP. CDR3 DNA sequence: TGTGCTAGTGTTGCGGGACAGACCCTCTATGGCTACACCTTC. Its protein is CASVAGQTLYGYTF.

Comments on this clone: The sample contains more than one DNA sequence encoding this CDR3. The genes are TRBV28 and TRBJ1-2, with D possibly being TRBD1 (6 bases). Germline V gene sequence: CDR1 MDHEN, CDR2 SYDVKM. V lost 2 bases and J 4 bases, leaving 11 bases between the germline ends. This CDR3 is 14 amino acids long. In nucleotides, the CDR3 is TGTGCCAGCAGTTTACGGGGGCTGGGCTATGGCTACACCTTC. This translates into CASSLRGLGYGYTF.

The chain recombines TRBV2 with TRBJ1-1, with D possibly matching TRBD1 (6 bases). Germline V CDR1 and CDR2: SNHLY, FYNNEI. The V gene lost 5 bases and the J gene lost 5 bases, with 12 bases spanning the gap. This CDR3 is built from 13 residues. In DNA form, the CDR3 reads TGTGCCAGCAGTCAATCACAGGGAACTGAAGCTTTCTTT. This codes for CASSQSQGTEAFF.

This clone was counted a few times. Other DNA variants within this sample encode the same CDR3. This chain links TRBV7-9 with TRBJ1-6; no clear D. This CDR3 spans 13 amino acids. Germline CDR1 is SEHNR and CDR2 is FQNEAQ (reference sequence). Trimming left V 1 base short and J 9 bases short, with 7 bases between. CDR3: CASSLEGRSPLHF. CDR3 coding DNA: TGTGCCAGCAGCTTAGAGGGTCGTTCACCCCTCCACTTT.

The chain has TRBV5-1 and TRBJ2-1; TRBD1 matches 9 bases. V lost 2 bases to trimming and J lost 6 bases; unmatched junction nucleotides: 3. This CDR3 has 14 residues. Germline values: CDR1 SGHRS, CDR2 YFSETQ. CDR3 protein: CASSFGDRVNEQFF. The DNA of the CDR3 is TGCGCCAGCAGCTTTGGGGACAGGGTCAATGAGCAGTTCTTC.

The chain joins TRBV6-1 to TRBJ2-7; the match to TRBD2 covers 8 bases. Trimming took 0 bases from V and 5 from J; bases not matched to a gene: 6. Germline CDR1 MNHNS, CDR2 SASEGT. CDR3 length: 15 amino acids. The CDR3 region has the DNA TGTGCCAGCAGTGAAGCGGGACTAGGGGCCCACGAGCAGTACTTC. It translates to CASSEAGLGAHEQYF.

The rearrangement joins TRBV2 to TRBJ1-2; TRBD1 aligns across 12 bases. V trimming: 4 bases; J trimming: 6 bases; junction bases outside the gene matches: 6. Germline values: CDR1 SNHLY, CDR2 FYNNEI. The CDR3 extends over 15 amino acids. This CDR3 is CASSGGTGGGDGYTF. CDR3 DNA: TGTGCCAGCAGTGGCGGGACAGGGGGCGGGGATGGCTACACCTTC.

The J gene is TRBJ2-7, the V gene TRBV5-6; tentative D call: TRBD1 (5 bases). The CDR3 runs 15 residues. V was pared by 0 bases and J by 0 bases, with 10 bases between. CDR1 is SGHDT, CDR2 YYEEEE, per germline. CDR3: CASSLDRGSSYEQYF. In DNA form, the CDR3 reads TGTGCCAGCAGCTTGGATAGGGGCTCCTCCTACGAGCAGTACTTC.